These T cell receptor beta chains were read from a single sample in a study of immune evolution from preneoplasia to lung adenocarcinoma. TCRdb keeps only in-frame clones here, not all; method: immunoSEQ multiplex PCR. The sample holds 10,000 to 12,000 clones, 82% seen once. The sample taken for sequencing was FFPE minimally invasive lung adenocarcinoma tissue. The receptor set was obtained from a person aged 70 to 85 with lung adenocarcinoma. Each CDR3 is given with its conserved first and last residue. The D gene is left open where the match is weak. For some rows the clone size is stated as once, few or many, or as a class when expanded; others skip it.

d_gene: NA; v_gene: TRBV5-6; j_gene: TRBJ2-3; abundance: few; CDR3nt: TGTGCCAGCAGCCCCGACGCGGGTCTCAGCACAGATACGCAGTATTTT; CDR3aa: CASSPDAGLSTDTQYF
d_gene: TRBD1; v_gene: TRBV2; j_gene: TRBJ2-7; abundance: NA; CDR3nt: TGTGCCAGCGGAGACGGGACAGGGGGTGCCGAGCAGTACTTC; CDR3aa: CASGDGTGGAEQYF
d_gene: NA; v_gene: TRBV7-2; j_gene: TRBJ1-1; abundance: NA; CDR3nt: TGTGCCAGCAGATCTACTCCAGGGTGGACTGAAGCTTTCTTT; CDR3aa: CASRSTPGWTEAFF
d_gene: TRBD1; v_gene: TRBV2; j_gene: TRBJ1-2; abundance: NA; CDR3nt: TGTGCCAGAGAGGGACAGGTATATGGCTACACCTTC; CDR3aa: CAREGQVYGYTF
d_gene: TRBD1; v_gene: TRBV30; j_gene: TRBJ1-1; abundance: NA; CDR3nt: TGTGCCTTGAACCGACAGGGTGGTATTCGGAACACTGAAGCTTTCTTT; CDR3aa: CALNRQGGIRNTEAFF
d_gene: NA; v_gene: TRBV21-1; j_gene: TRBJ2-7; abundance: NA; CDR3nt: TGTGCCAGATCCCGGGACAGAGGGGATTACGAGCAGTACTTC; CDR3aa: CARSRDRGDYEQYF
d_gene: TRBD1; v_gene: TRBV2; j_gene: TRBJ1-4; abundance: few; CDR3nt: TGTGCCAGCAGCGGGACAGGGGGTAATGAAAAACTGTTTTTT; CDR3aa: CASSGTGGNEKLFF
d_gene: TRBD1; v_gene: TRBV7-8; j_gene: TRBJ2-7; abundance: NA; CDR3nt: TGTGCCAGCAGCTTAATTCAGGGGGACATCTACGAGCAGTACTTC; CDR3aa: CASSLIQGDIYEQYF
d_gene: NA; v_gene: TRBV19; j_gene: TRBJ2-3; abundance: once; CDR3nt: TGTGCCAGTAGTATATACAGGCAGACAGATACGCAGTATTTT; CDR3aa: CASSIYRQTDTQYF
d_gene: TRBD1; v_gene: TRBV11-2; j_gene: TRBJ1-2; abundance: few; CDR3nt: TGTGCCAGCAGCCGGGACAGGGAGGGTGGCTACACCTTC; CDR3aa: CASSRDREGGYTF
d_gene: TRBD1; v_gene: TRBV5-4; j_gene: TRBJ1-1; abundance: NA; CDR3nt: TGTGCCAGCAGCTTGGGCGGGGCAGGGGGCACTGAAGCTTTCTTT; CDR3aa: CASSLGGAGGTEAFF
d_gene: NA; v_gene: TRBV28; j_gene: TRBJ1-1; abundance: NA; CDR3nt: TGTGCCAGCAGCTCACATGACATGAACACTGAAGCTTTCTTT; CDR3aa: CASSSHDMNTEAFF
d_gene: TRBD1; v_gene: TRBV29-1; j_gene: TRBJ2-7; abundance: NA; CDR3nt: TGCAGCGCCACCGGGACAGGGTACTACGAGCAGTACTTC; CDR3aa: CSATGTGYYEQYF
d_gene: NA; v_gene: TRBV2; j_gene: TRBJ2-5; abundance: NA; CDR3nt: TGTGCCAGCAGGAGGGACGGGCAAGAGACCCAGTACTTC; CDR3aa: CASRRDGQETQYF
d_gene: TRBD1; v_gene: TRBV19; j_gene: TRBJ1-6; abundance: NA; CDR3nt: TGTGCCAGTAGTATCCGGACAGGGTATGGCTCACCCCTCCACTTT; CDR3aa: CASSIRTGYGSPLHF
d_gene: TRBD1; v_gene: TRBV5-6; j_gene: TRBJ1-6; abundance: NA; CDR3nt: TGTGCCAGCAGCAGGACAGGGGGCGGTTCACCCCTCCACTTT; CDR3aa: CASSRTGGGSPLHF
d_gene: NA; v_gene: TRBV4-1; j_gene: TRBJ1-2; abundance: NA; CDR3nt: TGCGCCAGCAGCCGAGAAAATTTCCTGGATAACTATGGCTACACCTTC; CDR3aa: CASSRENFLDNYGYTF
d_gene: NA; v_gene: TRBV30; j_gene: TRBJ1-4; abundance: NA; CDR3nt: TGTGCCTTCCGACAGGCGAATGAAAAACTGTTTTTT; CDR3aa: CAFRQANEKLFF
d_gene: NA; v_gene: TRBV29-1; j_gene: TRBJ1-1; abundance: once; CDR3nt: TGCAGCGCGACAGGCCCCACTGAAGCTTTCTTT; CDR3aa: CSATGPTEAFF
d_gene: NA; v_gene: TRBV14; j_gene: TRBJ2-3; abundance: once; CDR3nt: TGTGCCAGCAGCCAAGATAGTATGGATACGCAGTATTTT; CDR3aa: CASSQDSMDTQYF
d_gene: NA; v_gene: TRBV7-3; j_gene: TRBJ1-1; abundance: NA; CDR3nt: TGTGCCAGCAGCTTAATAGGGGTACAGGGAGCGAACACTGAAGCTTTCTTT; CDR3aa: CASSLIGVQGANTEAFF
d_gene: NA; v_gene: TRBV7-2; j_gene: TRBJ1-4; abundance: NA; CDR3nt: TGTGCCAGCAGCCTTGGGAGCAGGTCCGGGGAAAAACTGTTTTTT; CDR3aa: CASSLGSRSGEKLFF
d_gene: NA; v_gene: TRBV28; j_gene: TRBJ1-1; abundance: NA; CDR3nt: TGTGCCAGCAGCTCGCTCAGGGAAGCTTTCTTT; CDR3aa: CASSSLREAFF
d_gene: NA; v_gene: TRBV18; j_gene: TRBJ2-5; abundance: NA; CDR3nt: TGTGCCAGCTCACCAACCGAGGGGGAGACCCAGTACTTC; CDR3aa: CASSPTEGETQYF
d_gene: TRBD1; v_gene: TRBV10-3; j_gene: TRBJ2-7; abundance: NA; CDR3nt: TGTGCCATCAGCCTAGACGTGGGACAGGGAAACGAGCAGTACTTC; CDR3aa: CAISLDVGQGNEQYF
d_gene: NA; v_gene: TRBV18; j_gene: TRBJ2-2; abundance: NA; CDR3nt: TGTGCCAGCTCACCCATCGTGACAGCGAACACCGGGGAGCTGTTTTTT; CDR3aa: CASSPIVTANTGELFF
d_gene: TRBD2; v_gene: TRBV6-5; j_gene: TRBJ2-3; abundance: few; CDR3nt: TGTGCCAGCAGGAAGACTAGCTTAGATACGCAGTATTTT; CDR3aa: CASRKTSLDTQYF
d_gene: NA; v_gene: TRBV2; j_gene: TRBJ1-4; abundance: once; CDR3nt: TGTGCCAGCAGTGAGCAGACTGCAACTAATGAAAAACTGTTTTTT; CDR3aa: CASSEQTATNEKLFF
d_gene: NA; v_gene: TRBV27; j_gene: TRBJ2-2; abundance: NA; CDR3nt: TGTGCCAGCAGTTTACCGGGGGCGAACACCGGGGAGCTGTTTTTT; CDR3aa: CASSLPGANTGELFF
d_gene: NA; v_gene: TRBV13; j_gene: TRBJ2-6; abundance: NA; CDR3nt: TGTGCCAGCAGCCCTAAAATCTCTGGGGCCAACGTCCTGACTTTC; CDR3aa: CASSPKISGANVLTF
d_gene: NA; v_gene: TRBV7-9; j_gene: TRBJ2-7; abundance: NA; CDR3nt: TGTGCCAGCAGCCAACAGGGACTCAGCTCCTACGAGCAGTACTTC; CDR3aa: CASSQQGLSSYEQYF
d_gene: NA; v_gene: TRBV9; j_gene: TRBJ2-7; abundance: NA; CDR3nt: TGTGCCAGCAGCGTAGGCCCAGGGAGCGAGCAGTACTTC; CDR3aa: CASSVGPGSEQYF
d_gene: NA; v_gene: TRBV6-1; j_gene: TRBJ2-5; abundance: NA; CDR3nt: TGTGCCAGCGGGGCTCGGGAGACCCAGTACTTC; CDR3aa: CASGARETQYF
d_gene: TRBD2; v_gene: TRBV25-1; j_gene: TRBJ2-2; abundance: NA; CDR3nt: TGTGCCAGCAGTGCCTATCTAGCGGGAGGTGACACCGGGGAGCTGTTTTTT; CDR3aa: CASSAYLAGGDTGELFF
d_gene: NA; v_gene: TRBV6-5; j_gene: TRBJ2-3; abundance: NA; CDR3nt: TGTGCCAGCAGTTACTCGCCCCCCGGTGGCACAGATACGCAGTATTTT; CDR3aa: CASSYSPPGGTDTQYF
d_gene: TRBD2; v_gene: TRBV4-2; j_gene: TRBJ2-3; abundance: NA; CDR3nt: TGTGCCAGCAGCCAAGATCCCCCTAGCGGGGGGAATATAGATACGCAGTATTTT; CDR3aa: CASSQDPPSGGNIDTQYF
d_gene: NA; v_gene: TRBV5-4; j_gene: TRBJ1-2; abundance: NA; CDR3nt: TGTGCCAGCAGCTCAACAGGGACCCCGTATGGCTACACCTTC; CDR3aa: CASSSTGTPYGYTF
d_gene: NA; v_gene: TRBV28; j_gene: TRBJ2-6; abundance: NA; CDR3nt: TGTGCCAGCAGTTCACCTCAGGGGAGGGGGGCCAACGTCCTGACTTTC; CDR3aa: CASSSPQGRGANVLTF
d_gene: NA; v_gene: TRBV14; j_gene: TRBJ2-2; abundance: once; CDR3nt: TGTGCCAGCAGCCAAGAGCTAATAGGGGCCGGGGAGCTGTTTTTT; CDR3aa: CASSQELIGAGELFF
d_gene: TRBD1; v_gene: TRBV2; j_gene: TRBJ1-3; abundance: NA; CDR3nt: TGTGCCAGCAGCGGACAGGGTTTTGGAAACACCATATATTTT; CDR3aa: CASSGQGFGNTIYF
d_gene: NA; v_gene: TRBV28; j_gene: TRBJ1-1; abundance: NA; CDR3nt: TGTGCCAGCAGTTTAATCGAGAACACTGAAGCTTTCTTT; CDR3aa: CASSLIENTEAFF